A single sample gave rise to the 8 T cell receptor beta chains below, sequenced in a study of CD8 T cells in ankylosing spondylitis. TCRdb re-called the 5' RACE reads with MiXCR, one entry per CDR3 protein. The data contain roughly 220,000 distinct CDR3 sequences, about 11% of them singletons. The sample was blood, either unsorted or a sorted T cell fraction (not recorded which). Every receptor here comes from a male donor with ankylosing spondylitis or in good health (not recorded which).

For this clonotype: A read error may be the cause here, since a much bigger clone is one base away. V usage is TRBV9 and J usage is TRBJ2-7; D is unclear. The CDR3 is made up of 13 amino acids. Germline CDR1 reads SGDLS; CDR2 reads YYNGEE. CDR3 nucleotide sequence: TGTGCCAGCAGCGGGAGCTACTCCTACGGGCAGTACTTC. Its translation is CASSGSYSYGQYF. The complete variable domain, with remaining parts taken from reference TRBV9 and TRBJ2-7, reads DSGVTQTPKHLITATGQRVTLRCSPRSGDLSVYWYQQSLDQGLQFLIQYYNGEERAKGNILERFSAQQFPDLHSELNLSSLELGDSALYFCASSGSYSYGQYFGPGTRLTVT.

This clonotype was seen ten or more times. The chain combines TRBV5-1 with TRBJ2-3; 13 bases match TRBD2. The CDR3 is made up of 16 amino acids. Germline V gene sequence: CDR1 SGHRS, CDR2 YFSETQ. J was trimmed by 1 base and V by 6 bases; bases with no gene match: 5. The CDR3, as DNA: TGCGCCAGCACCCGGACTAGCGGGGGCCGCACAGATACGCAGTATTTT. The encoded protein is CASTRTSGGRTDTQYF.

This clonotype has ten or more counts. V is TRBV12-3 or TRBV12-4 and J is TRBJ1-1, with D unresolved. Trimming took off 6 bases at V and 4 bases at J, with 15 bases between the two ends. The CDR3 contains 14 residues. The CDR3 sequence is CASSLDPRGTEAFF. As DNA, the CDR3 is TGTGCCAGCAGCCTTGACCCGCGGGGCACTGAAGCTTTCTTT.

This clonotype was picked up many times. CDR3 nucleotides: TGCGCCAGCAGCTTGTGGGGACAGGGAACTGCCGAGCAGTACTTC. Residues: CASSLWGQGTAEQYF. V gene TRBV5-1 combines with J gene TRBJ2-7; TRBD1 agrees at 9 bases. The CDR3 is 15 residues long. Germline CDR1 and CDR2: SGHRS and YFSETQ. V gave up 1 base and J gave up 6 bases; unmatched junction bases: 8.

Of note for this clonotype: A much larger clonotype is one base distant, so this may be a read error. The V call is TRBV12-3 or TRBV12-4, the J call TRBJ1-1; perhaps TRBD1 as D (6 bases). V was shortened by 3 bases and J by 7 bases, with 12 bases between the two germline ends. This CDR3 has 13 residues. The CDR3 sequence: CASSFEGDIEAFF. The CDR3 region has the DNA TGTGCCAGCAGTTTTGAAGGGGACATTGAAGCTTTCTTT.

This clonotype was seen a few times. V and J are TRBV7-2 and TRBJ2-3; TRBD2 matches 7 bases. CDR1 and CDR2 (germline): SGHTA, FQGNSA. Losses at the gene ends were 0 bases for V and 1 base for J; bases not matched to a gene: 4. There are 16 residues in the CDR3. The CDR3 is CASSLAPLAGTDTQYF. DNA of the CDR3: TGTGCCAGCAGCTTAGCGCCCCTAGCGGGCACAGATACGCAGTATTTT.

The chain has TRBV20-1 and TRBJ1-4, with TRBD1 identical over 9 bases. CDR3 size: 17 residues. Unmatched junction bases numbered 14, after V lost 3 bases and J lost 6 bases. Germline lookup yields CDR1 DFQATT and CDR2 SNEGSKA (reference sequence). The DNA of the CDR3 is TGCAGTGCTAGTCCCACCAACAGGGGGCGATTGGATGAAAAACTGTTTTTT. Protein: CSASPTNRGRLDEKLFF.

This clonotype was recorded many times. This chain uses TRBV11-1 with TRBJ2-2; 8 bases are shared with TRBD1. J gave up 3 bases and V 6 bases, and 15 bases lay outside the gene matches. Germline V lookup: CDR1 SGHAT, CDR2 FQDESV (reference sequence). This CDR3 has 18 amino acids. In DNA form, the CDR3 reads TGTGCCAGCAGTTCTCAGGGGGCGCATTTTGAGTACACCGGGGAGCTGTTTTTT. This translates into CASSSQGAHFEYTGELFF. Together with reference TRBV11-1 and TRBJ2-2, the CDR3 gives the full variable domain: EAEVAQSPRYKITEKSQAVAFWCDPISGHATLYWYRQILGQGPELLVQFQDESVVDDSQLPKDRFSAERLKGVDSTLKIQPAELGDSAMYLCASSSQGAHFEYTGELFFGEGSRLTVL.